A single T cell receptor beta chain is shown here with its context. Its antigen is not identified. Trimming pared 3 bases from V and 6 bases from J, leaving 15 bases between. This CDR3 is built from 15 residues. The V gene's germline CDR1 is KGHSH and CDR2 LQKENI. Via MiXCR, TCRdb re-called the 5' RACE reads, giving one row per CDR3 protein. The profile covers about 450,000 distinct CDR3 sequences, with roughly 25% appearing a single time and 0.89% taken by the ten largest. This entry is derived from a study of CD8 T cells in ankylosing spondylitis. Study results and limitations: Relatively rare in peripheral blood, disease-linked clones were also CD8+. Ankylosing spondylitis blood appeared to be characterized by a TCR beta motif of several highly homologous variants.

The chain carries TRBV18 and TRBJ1-5; D may be TRBD1 (5 bases). Sequencing was done on a sample of blood, either unsorted or a sorted T cell fraction (not recorded which). The TCR was taken from a male donor with ankylosing spondylitis. The CDR3 loop is CASSPYEQGRQPQHF. The CDR3 bases are TGTGCCAGCTCACCTTATGAGCAGGGACGTCAGCCCCAGCATTTT.